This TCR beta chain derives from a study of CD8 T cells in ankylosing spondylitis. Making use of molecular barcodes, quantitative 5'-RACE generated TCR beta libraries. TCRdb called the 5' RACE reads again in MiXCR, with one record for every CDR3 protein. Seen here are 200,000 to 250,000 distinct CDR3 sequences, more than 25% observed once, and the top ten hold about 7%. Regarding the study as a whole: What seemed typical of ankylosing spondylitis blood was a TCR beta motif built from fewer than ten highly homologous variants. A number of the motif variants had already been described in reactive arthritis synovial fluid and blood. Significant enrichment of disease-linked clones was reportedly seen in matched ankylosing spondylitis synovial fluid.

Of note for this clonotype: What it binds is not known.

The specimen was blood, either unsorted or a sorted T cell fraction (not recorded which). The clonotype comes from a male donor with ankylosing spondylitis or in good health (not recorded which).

CDR3 nucleotide sequence: TGTGCCAGCAGCTTACAGGGGGTTGGCACAGATACGCAGTATTTT. This codes for CASSLQGVGTDTQYF. This sequence joins TRBV7-8 and TRBJ2-3; 7 bases are a match to TRBD1. Trimming removed 2 bases from V and 1 base from J; junction bases left unmatched: 3. The CDR3 length is 15 residues. Germline lookup yields CDR1 SGHVS and CDR2 FQNEAQ.